This T cell receptor beta chain was recovered during a study of blood T cell repertoires in COVID-19. Study-wide background: Samples came from the United States, Italy and Spain, spanning acute and convalescent COVID-19. PBMCs, B-cell-depleted T cells, or T cells provided the cDNA or gDNA that made up the material.

Clinical history as reported by participants underpinned cohort assignment. This table comes from immunoSEQ multiplex PCR, and its TCRdb copy is limited to in-frame clones, with some not included. Counted here are fewer than 350,000 clones, roughly 89% occurring once; the ten biggest clones make up 1.5% to 2%. V lost 0 bases to trimming and J lost 4 bases; unmatched junction nucleotides: 4. Germline-derived CDR1 and CDR2 are MNHEY and SVGAGI. The CDR3 has 15 residues. This chain joins TRBV6-5 and TRBJ1-2; TRBD1 aligns across 8 bases. Material for sequencing was PBMCs or T cells enriched from blood (not recorded which). The origin of this receptor is a woman aged 18 to 35 with acute COVID-19. For the CDR3, the DNA is TGTGCCAGCAGTTACTCTCAGGGGGCGAGCTATGGCTACACCTTC. Protein sequence: CASSYSQGASYGYTF.